The 7 T cell receptor beta chains below all came from one sample that was sequenced in a study of CD8+CD57+ T cells in acquired aplastic anemia. Genomic DNA constituted the template upon which TCR beta VDJ and CDR3 profiling was performed. TCRdb ran MiXCR on the reads and lists one entry per CDR3 protein. The table lists around 79,000 distinct CDR3 sequences, just over 70% of them singletons, with approximately 81% in the top ten. Sequencing was done on patients that had shown CD8+CD57+ cell expansion by flow cytometry. The sequencing sample was made of sorted CD4+, CD8+, or CD8+CD57+ T cells (not recorded which) from PBMCs. These receptors originate from a human donor with aplastic anemia.

V is TRBV11-2 and J is TRBJ2-3; D assignment may be TRBD1 or TRBD2 (5 bases each). CDR1 SGHAT and CDR2 FQNNGV come from the germline V gene. Between the trimmed V and J ends, which lost 7 bases and 0 bases, there was a span of 14 bases. The CDR3 covers 15 residues. The CDR3 loop is CASNDSGRSTDTQYF. The CDR3 region has the DNA TGTGCCAGCAATGACTCGGGGCGGAGCACAGATACGCAGTATTTT.

This clonotype has more than one count but fewer than ten. The V call is TRBV25-1, the J call TRBJ2-7; 7 nucleotides agree with TRBD1. This CDR3 contains 17 residues. Germline values: CDR1 MGHDK, CDR2 SYGVNS. The V segment lost 4 bases and the J segment 2 bases; nucleotides outside the gene matches: 14. CDR3 region: CASSVRLGTAKAYEQYF. The CDR3 DNA reads TGTGCCAGCAGTGTTCGCCTCGGGACAGCTAAAGCCTACGAGCAGTACTTC.

This clonotype was recorded at least ten times. The rearrangement uses TRBV6-1 and TRBJ2-7; possibly TRBD2 for D (6 bases). This CDR3 comprises 13 residues. CDR1 and CDR2 (germline): MNHNS, SASEGT. In DNA, the CDR3 is TGTGCGGTGGGGGACGGGAGCTCCTACGAGCAGTACTTC. This codes for CAVGDGSSYEQYF.

This chain uses TRBV19 with TRBJ2-5; possibly TRBD1 for D (5 bases). In germline, CDR1 is LNHDA, CDR2 SQIVND (reference sequence). Trimming stripped 3 bases from V and 4 bases from J, with 9 bases between. CDR3 length: 13 residues. The CDR3 is CASSMGRGETQYF. CDR3 DNA sequence: TGTGCCAGTAGTATGGGTAGGGGAGAGACCCAGTACTTC.

The chain joins TRBV25-1 to TRBJ1-1; D possibly corresponds to TRBD1 (5 bases). The CDR3 extends over 15 amino acids. Germline V gene sequence: CDR1 MGHDK, CDR2 SYGVNS. V gave up 6 bases and J gave up 0 bases, with 14 bases separating them. The CDR3 protein is CASSEGASMNTEAFF. The CDR3 nucleotides read TGTGCCAGCAGCGAAGGGGCTTCAATGAACACTGAAGCTTTCTTT.

The rearrangement uses TRBV11-2 and TRBJ2-7; 9 bases map to TRBD2. This CDR3 has 17 residues. Germline assignment: CDR1 SGHAT and CDR2 FQNNGV. V gave up 5 bases and J gave up 4 bases; unmatched junction bases: 15. The CDR3 DNA is TGTGCCAGCAGCCTCGGGAGCGGGAGGTTCACGGGATACGAGCAGTACTTC. It codes for CASSLGSGRFTGYEQYF.

CDR3 coding DNA: TGTGCCACCAGTGCTCTGGACTCCCAAGAGACCCAGTACTTC. Its translation is CATSALDSQETQYF. The V gene is TRBV24-1, the J gene TRBJ2-5; maybe TRBD2 (5 bases). V gave up 5 bases and J gave up 1 base, with 10 bases separating them. Germline values: CDR1 KGHDR, CDR2 SFDVKD. The CDR3 contains 14 residues.